These T cell receptor beta chains were read from a single sample in a study of blood T cell repertoires in COVID-19. Sequencing was performed with immunoSEQ multiplex PCR; in TCRdb, only in-frame clones are kept and a portion is missing. The repertoire holds roughly 570,000 clones, with about 89% as singletons. The source material was peripheral blood. All receptors derive from a woman between 45 and 65 years old with COVID-19, enrolled during active disease. The CDR3 runs from the conserved cysteine through the conserved F or W. A D gene is named only where the DNA matches it firmly. A row's size may be missing; if present it is once, few, many or a size class.

TRBJ2-1 | TRBD1 | - | TRBV5-1 | CASSSGQGANNEQFF | TGCGCCAGCAGCTCAGGACAGGGGGCGAACAATGAGCAGTTCTTC
TRBJ1-5 | - | - | TRBV20-1 | CSASAGEVAGNQPQHF | TGCAGTGCTAGTGCAGGGGAAGTGGCAGGCAATCAGCCCCAGCATTTT
TRBJ2-7 | TRBD1 | - | TRBV27 | CASSLYRGSSYEQYF | TGTGCCAGCAGTTTGTACAGGGGAAGCTCCTACGAGCAGTACTTC
TRBJ2-7 | TRBD1 | - | TRBV27 | CASSLARQGYEQYF | TGTGCCAGCAGTTTAGCGAGACAGGGTTACGAGCAGTACTTC
TRBJ2-7 | - | - | TRBV7-2 | CASSLARWGSGPSYEQYF | TGTGCCAGCAGCTTAGCGCGTTGGGGTAGCGGACCCTCCTACGAGCAGTACTTC
TRBJ2-1 | - | - | TRBV11-2 | CASSFGSYNEQFF | TGTGCCAGCAGCTTCGGCTCCTACAATGAGCAGTTCTTC
TRBJ1-5 | - | - | TRBV6-5 | CASRRDFRDGQPQHF | TGTGCCAGCAGACGGGACTTTAGAGATGGCCAGCCCCAGCATTTT
TRBJ1-5 | TRBD1 | few | TRBV4-1 | CASSTQGNQPQHF | TGCGCCAGCAGCACACAGGGGAATCAGCCCCAGCATTTT
TRBJ1-6 | - | - | TRBV15 | CATSRLPPGRSTIHF | TGTGCCACCAGCAGACTCCCCCCTGGACGATCGACTATCCACTTT
TRBJ2-6 | TRBD1 | once | TRBV19 | CASSIYGTGVSGANVLTF | TGTGCCAGTAGTATCTACGGGACAGGGGTTTCTGGGGCCAACGTCCTGACTTTC
TRBJ2-6 | - | - | TRBV18 | CASSYNTTGANVLTF | TGTGCCAGCTCCTACAATACGACAGGGGCCAACGTCCTGACTTTC
TRBJ1-2 | - | once | TRBV2 | CASQTANYGYTF | TGTGCCAGCCAGACAGCTAACTATGGCTACACCTTC
TRBJ1-1 | - | - | TRBV6-2/TRBV6-3 | CASSYYELNTEAFF | TGTGCCAGCAGCTACTACGAGCTGAACACTGAAGCTTTCTTT
TRBJ2-4 | TRBD1 | - | TRBV5-6 | CASSFLRGRNIQYF | TGTGCCAGCAGCTTTTTAAGGGGGCGAAACATTCAGTACTTC
TRBJ2-1 | - | - | TRBV9 | CASRKHDEQFF | TGTGCCAGCAGGAAACACGATGAGCAGTTCTTC
TRBJ2-7 | TRBD1 | - | TRBV5-1 | CASSLGPGQESYYEQYF | TGCGCCAGCAGCTTGGGCCCGGGACAGGAAAGCTACTACGAGCAGTACTTC
TRBJ2-3 | TRBD2 | - | TRBV11-3 | CASSSRTSGGTDTQYF | TGTGCCAGCAGCTCTCGGACTAGCGGCGGCACAGATACGCAGTATTTT
TRBJ1-4 | TRBD1 | - | TRBV19 | CATWDRPNEKLFF | TGTGCTACCTGGGACAGGCCTAATGAAAAACTGTTTTTT
TRBJ1-2 | - | once | TRBV28 | CASLSTANYGYTF | TGTGCCAGCCTTTCGACAGCTAACTATGGCTACACCTTC
TRBJ2-2 | - | - | TRBV24-1 | CATSGGRDSNTGELFF | TGTGCCACCAGCGGGGGACGGGACAGCAACACCGGGGAGCTGTTTTTT
TRBJ2-2 | TRBD2 | - | TRBV29-1 | CSAASSGGSGGELFF | TGCAGCGCCGCCAGTAGCGGGGGGTCGGGCGGGGAGCTGTTTTTT
TRBJ2-1 | - | - | TRBV5-1 | CASSLAHNEQFF | TGCGCCAGCAGCTTGGCTCACAATGAGCAGTTCTTC
TRBJ1-3 | - | - | TRBV2 | CASSAFTFSGNTIYF | TGTGCCAGCAGTGCCTTTACATTTTCCGGAAACACCATATATTTT
TRBJ1-6 | TRBD1 | - | TRBV6-6 | CASSYLGQGSSPLHF | TGTGCCAGCAGTTACTTGGGACAGGGAAGTTCACCCCTCCACTTT
TRBJ1-1 | - | - | TRBV2 | CASEGNTEAFF | TGTGCCAGCGAGGGAAACACTGAAGCTTTCTTT
TRBJ1-2 | - | - | TRBV5-5 | CASSATGASNYGYTF | TGTGCCAGCAGCGCTACAGGCGCCTCTAACTATGGCTACACCTTC
TRBJ2-3 | TRBD2 | - | TRBV7-3 | CASSVRAGNTDTQYF | TGTGCCAGCAGCGTCCGAGCGGGGAACACAGATACGCAGTATTTT
TRBJ2-1 | - | - | TRBV30 | CAWSVMGGPNNEQFF | TGTGCCTGGAGTGTGATGGGGGGGCCGAACAATGAGCAGTTCTTC
TRBJ2-3 | - | - | TRBV10-3 | CAISSDRPSTDTQYF | TGTGCCATCAGTAGTGACAGGCCCAGCACAGATACGCAGTATTTT
TRBJ2-1 | TRBD1 | - | TRBV5-1 | CASSSGQEPNEQFF | TGCGCCAGCAGCTCGGGACAGGAGCCCAATGAGCAGTTCTTC
TRBJ2-1 | - | - | TRBV19 | CASSIGSLNEQFF | TGTGCCAGTAGTATAGGTAGCCTAAATGAGCAGTTCTTC
TRBJ1-5 | - | - | TRBV3-1/TRBV3-2 | CASSYEAGQPQHF | TGTGCCAGCAGCTACGAGGCAGGGCAGCCCCAGCATTTT
TRBJ2-3 | - | - | TRBV24-1 | CATSSADTQYF | TGTGCCACCTCCTCCGCAGATACGCAGTATTTT
TRBJ1-2 | - | - | TRBV4-1 | CASSQLSPGAPLGYTF | TGCGCCAGCAGCCAACTTTCCCCAGGGGCCCCCCTTGGCTACACCTTC
TRBJ2-5 | TRBD2 | - | TRBV4-1 | CASSLLWASGEETQYF | TGCGCCAGCAGCCTCCTGTGGGCTAGCGGGGAAGAGACCCAGTACTTC
TRBJ1-6 | - | - | TRBV6-1 | CASSEFRQGRDAYNSPLHF | TGTGCCAGCAGTGAATTCCGGCAGGGAAGAGACGCCTATAATTCACCCCTCCACTTT
TRBJ1-6 | - | - | TRBV7-8 | CASSLGRSKNSPLHF | TGTGCCAGCAGTTTAGGCAGGTCGAAGAATTCACCCCTCCACTTT
TRBJ1-1 | - | - | TRBV19 | CASSPQGFNTEAFF | TGTGCCAGTAGTCCCCAGGGATTTAACACTGAAGCTTTCTTT
TRBJ2-5 | TRBD1 | - | TRBV11-3 | CASSRRQGTGSSETQYF | TGTGCCAGCAGCCGGCGGCAGGGGACAGGGTCGAGTGAGACCCAGTACTTC
TRBJ2-6 | - | - | TRBV5-4 | CASSLVVSGANVLTF | TGTGCCAGCAGCTTGGTCGTCTCTGGGGCCAACGTCCTGACTTTC
TRBJ1-5 | - | - | TRBV28 | CASSLNAGAWNQPQHF | TGTGCCAGCAGTTTAAACGCAGGGGCATGGAATCAGCCCCAGCATTTT
TRBJ1-1 | - | once | TRBV2 | CASSRGGTEAFF | TGTGCCAGCAGTAGGGGAGGTACTGAAGCTTTCTTT
TRBJ2-1 | TRBD1 | - | TRBV6-5 | CASSSTWTGGYNEQFF | TGTGCCAGCAGTTCTACCTGGACAGGGGGCTATAATGAGCAGTTCTTC
TRBJ2-2 | TRBD1 | - | TRBV19 | CASSNQGALGELFF | TGTGCCAGTAGTAACCAGGGGGCCCTCGGGGAGCTGTTTTTT
TRBJ1-2 | - | - | TRBV30 | CAWSPPGPYYGYTF | TGTGCCTGGAGTCCTCCGGGTCCCTACTATGGCTACACCTTC
TRBJ2-2 | - | - | TRBV7-3 | CASSRTSTGELFF | TGTGCCAGCAGCCGGACATCCACCGGGGAGCTGTTTTTT
TRBJ2-5 | - | - | TRBV30 | CAWSSRGLPETQYF | TGTGCCTGGAGTTCGCGGGGTCTACCAGAGACCCAGTACTTC
TRBJ2-7 | - | - | TRBV19 | CASTPGLASSEQYF | TGTGCCAGTACCCCCGGACTCGCATCTTCCGAGCAGTACTTC
TRBJ1-4 | - | - | TRBV6-5 | CASSYSTSGTNEKLFF | TGTGCCAGCAGTTACTCGACGTCAGGAACTAATGAAAAACTGTTTTTT
TRBJ1-2 | - | - | TRBV28 | CASSSPAQTNYGYTF | TGTGCCAGCAGTAGCCCCGCTCAAACTAACTATGGCTACACCTTC
TRBJ2-5 | - | few | TRBV2 | CASFEGHQETQYF | TGTGCCAGCTTCGAGGGCCACCAAGAGACCCAGTACTTC